This T cell receptor beta chain was documented in a study of siplizumab effects on memory and regulatory T cells. For the study at large: Mixed lymphocyte reactions were performed as paired cultures containing siplizumab at approximately 0.92 ug/mL or no drug.

The mixed lymphocyte reaction cells underwent coculture at 37°C for approximately 6 days. Overall study results and limits: Suppressive activity of Tregs proliferating in siplizumab cultures remained unconfirmed.

The germline V and J ends were trimmed by 5 bases and 6 bases, with 13 bases remaining between them. Looked up from germline, CDR1 is SGHVS and CDR2 is FNYEAQ. The CDR3 totals 14 residues. Only a few counts were recorded for this clone. Its target is not known. Only in-frame clones appear in the TCRdb table, and some are missing; sequencing was by immunoSEQ multiplex PCR. This table has 10,000 to 15,000 clones, more than 40% appearing once. The J gene is TRBJ2-2, the V gene TRBV7-6; the D is unclear. The material sequenced was CFSE-low (dividing) CD8+ T cells sorted from an allogeneic mixed lymphocyte reaction. The receptor comes from a human donor in good health; the cells came from an allogeneic mixed lymphocyte reaction. Some clones in this sample may be carry-over from other donors' samples. The CDR3 region has the DNA TGTGCCAGCAGCCCCCTCTTCTCAGCCGGGGAGCTGTTTTTT. Its protein product is CASSPLFSAGELFF.